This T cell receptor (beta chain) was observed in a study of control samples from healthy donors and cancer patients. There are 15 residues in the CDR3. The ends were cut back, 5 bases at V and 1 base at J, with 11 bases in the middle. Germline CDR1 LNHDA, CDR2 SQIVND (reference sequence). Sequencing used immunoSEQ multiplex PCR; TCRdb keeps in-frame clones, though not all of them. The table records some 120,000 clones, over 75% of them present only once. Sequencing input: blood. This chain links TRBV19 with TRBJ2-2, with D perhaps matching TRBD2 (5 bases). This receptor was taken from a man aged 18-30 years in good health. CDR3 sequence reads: CASSQVRGNTGELFF. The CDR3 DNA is TGTGCCAGTAGTCAAGTTCGGGGGAACACCGGGGAGCTGTTTTTT.